One sample yielded the 14 T cell receptor beta chains listed below, sequenced in a study of cytomegalovirus exposure and HLA in healthy donors. Using immunoSEQ multiplex PCR, the repertoire was profiled, and TCRdb retains in-frame clones only, with some absent. Of some 290,000 clones listed, roughly 87% are singletons. Sequenced input: PBMCs. The receptors were sampled from a man younger than 40 in good health and CMV-seronegative.

The chain uses TRBV6-5 and TRBJ2-1, with D possibly TRBD2 on 8 matching bases. Germline values: CDR1 MNHEY, CDR2 SVGAGI. Trimming removed 6 bases at V and 4 bases at J, with 16 bases between. This CDR3 has 15 residues. The CDR3 here is CASSLAGGQYNEQFF. CDR3 bases: TGTGCCAGCAGCCTCGCGGGGGGACAGTACAATGAGCAGTTCTTC.

The CDR3 DNA reads as TGCGCCAGCAGCCAAGACCGGACAGGGGGCGAATTCGACTATGGCTACACCTTC. Amino acids: CASSQDRTGGEFDYGYTF. This chain links TRBV4-3 with TRBJ1-2; 11 bases line up with TRBD1. CDR3 length: 18 amino acids. CDR1 is LGHNA, CDR2 YSLEER, per germline. Germline trimming cut 0 bases from V and 3 bases from J; bases unmatched to any gene: 9.

This chain links TRBV6-5 with TRBJ1-1; 8 bases match TRBD1. Germline CDR1 reads MNHEY; CDR2 reads SVGAGI. The CDR3 covers 14 residues. V trimming: 6 bases; J trimming: 4 bases; junction bases outside the gene matches: 7. The CDR3 DNA reads as TGTGCCAGCAGAAGGGGACAGGCCAGCACTGAAGCTTTCTTT. This gives the protein CASRRGQASTEAFF.

The gene calls are TRBV6-5 and TRBJ1-6; D might be TRBD1 (6 bases). This CDR3 has 15 amino acids. Trimming shortened V by 2 bases and J by 7 bases, and 12 bases separated the two germline ends. Germline V gives CDR1 MNHEY, CDR2 SVGAGI. CDR3 coding DNA: TGTGCCAGCAGTTACCGCGGACAGAGAAATTCACCCCTCCACTTT. Its protein is CASSYRGQRNSPLHF.

The V gene is TRBV29-1, the J gene TRBJ1-1; maybe TRBD1 (5 bases). This CDR3 comprises 13 residues. Germline CDR1 reads SQVTM; CDR2 reads ANQGSEA. Trimming pared 1 base from V and 4 bases from J, leaving 10 bases between. The CDR3 loop is CSVEGGGSTEAFF. The CDR3, as DNA: TGCAGCGTTGAAGGGGGGGGGTCCACTGAAGCTTTCTTT.

The rearrangement joins TRBV15 to TRBJ2-3; 9 bases agree with TRBD2. V trimming: 1 base; J trimming: 6 bases; junction bases outside the gene matches: 8. From germline, CDR1 is LNHNV and CDR2 YYDKDF (reference sequence). The length of the CDR3 is 16 residues. CDR3 sequence (DNA): TGTGCCACCAGCAGAGGTTTAGCGGGGGTGCGGGATACGCAGTATTTT. Encoded protein: CATSRGLAGVRDTQYF.

Turning to this clone: Sequence at one end of the junction differs from germline and may be a read error. The chain carries TRBV6-5 and TRBJ1-2; D unclear. The CDR3 is 14 amino acids. CDR1 and CDR2 from the germline V gene are MNHEY and SVGAGI. As DNA, the CDR3 is TGTGCCAGCAGAAGAGCGCTCTCTAACTATGGCTACACCTTT. This encodes CASRRALSNYGYTF.

The chain recombines TRBV5-6 with TRBJ2-2; tentative D call: TRBD2 (6 bases). This CDR3 region has 15 residues. Between the trimmed V and J ends, which lost 7 bases and 0 bases, there was a span of 13 bases. Germline values: CDR1 SGHDT, CDR2 YYEEEE. CDR3 residues: CASREEGANTGELFF. In DNA, the CDR3 is TGTGCCAGCCGAGAGGAGGGTGCGAACACCGGGGAGCTGTTTTTT.

The chain employs TRBV6-5 and TRBJ1-2; TRBD1 is a possible D gene (6 bases). Trimming took off 5 bases at V and 2 bases at J, with 9 bases between the two ends. The CDR3 spans 13 residues. Germline loops: CDR1 MNHEY, CDR2 SVGAGI. This chain's CDR3 is CASSNTGNYGYTF. The CDR3 nucleotides read TGTGCCAGCAGTAACACAGGGAACTATGGCTACACCTTC.

The J gene is TRBJ2-1, the V gene TRBV7-9, with D possibly being TRBD2 (6 bases). Germline lookup yields CDR1 SEHNR and CDR2 FQNEAQ (reference sequence). This CDR3 is 12 amino acids long. The V and J ends lost 7 bases and 9 bases respectively, with 13 bases between them. The chain's CDR3 is CASTAAGGEQFF. As DNA, the CDR3 is TGTGCCAGCACGGCAGCCGGGGGTGAGCAGTTCTTC.

J is TRBJ1-2 and V is TRBV6-5; 8 nucleotides line up with TRBD1. Germline V CDR1 and CDR2: MNHEY, SVGAGI. V lost 4 bases, J lost 2 bases, and 6 bases stayed unmatched. CDR3 length equals 15 residues. Here the CDR3 DNA reads TGTGCCAGCAGTTTGAAGACAGGGGTGAACTATGGCTACACCTTC. Amino acids: CASSLKTGVNYGYTF.

This sequence joins TRBV14 and TRBJ2-7, with D maybe TRBD1 (6 bases). The germline gives CDR1 SGHDN, CDR2 FVKESK. V gave up 0 bases and J gave up 2 bases, with 8 bases separating them. This CDR3 has 14 amino acids. CDR3 nucleotides: TGTGCCAGCAGCCAAGACAGGGGCCCCTACGAGCAGTACTTC. Its translation: CASSQDRGPYEQYF.

V is TRBV21-1 and J is TRBJ1-2; the tabulated D call, TRBD1, remains unverified against the DNA. TRBV21-1 is designated a pseudogene. The CDR3 is 18 amino acids. The CDR3 sequence: CASSSRAHEGQSFYGYTF. In DNA form, the CDR3 reads TGTGCCAGCAGCTCACGTGCCCATGAGGGACAAAGCTTCTATGGCTACACCTTC.

The chain carries TRBV12-5 and TRBJ2-2, with D maybe TRBD2 (5 bases). The CDR3 loop spans 17 amino acids. V shed 3 bases and J shed 6 bases, with 20 bases lying between them. Germline V CDR1 and CDR2: LGHNT, FRNRAP. DNA of the CDR3: TGTGCTAGTGGTTTTAGCGTGGAAGGCCGATCGGCCGGGGAGCTGTTTTTT. Residues: CASGFSVEGRSAGELFF.